The 24 T cell receptor beta chains below were found in one sample sequenced in a study of T-cell reconstitution after alpha-beta-depleted transplantation in children. Library preparation (for TCRbeta) was performed with unique molecular identifiers. TCRdb reprocessed the PCR reads with MiXCR, giving one entry per CDR3 protein. The sample yields nearly 550,000 distinct CDR3 sequences, 15% to 20% seen once. The source was PBMCs from the stem cell graft donor, collected from the stem cell graft. The receptors were sampled from a human donor who donated a stem cell graft to a child with acute lymphoblastic leukemia.

This clonotype was observed many times. This chain joins TRBV12-3 or TRBV12-4 and TRBJ2-1; TRBD2 agrees at 7 bases. The CDR3 covers 13 residues. J gave up 9 bases and V 4 bases, and 6 bases lay outside the gene matches. CDR3 sequence reads: CASSWEGYGEQFF. For the CDR3, the DNA is TGTGCCAGCAGTTGGGAGGGCTACGGTGAGCAGTTCTTC.

CDR3 in DNA: TGTGCCAGCGAAACCGGGGGCAATCAGCCCCAGCATTTT. Amino acid sequence: CASETGGNQPQHF. The gene calls are TRBV12-3 or TRBV12-4 and TRBJ1-5, with D unclear. The CDR3 has 13 residues. V lost 8 bases to trimming and J lost 2 bases, with 10 bases between them.

The chain uses TRBV3-1 and TRBJ2-3; 14 bases fit TRBD2. V dropped 1 base and J dropped 0; count of bases not matched to a gene: 6. This CDR3 has 19 residues. Per germline, CDR1 LGHDT and CDR2 YNNKEL (reference sequence). In DNA form, the CDR3 reads TGTGCCAGCAGCCAAGTGGGACTAGCGGGAGTGTGGAGCACAGATACGCAGTATTTT. It codes for CASSQVGLAGVWSTDTQYF.

This clonotype was detected a few times. This CDR3 reads CASSLQGRDQPQHF. CDR3 DNA: TGTGCCAGCAGTTTACAGGGTCGGGATCAGCCCCAGCATTTT. The chain carries TRBV27 and TRBJ1-5; maybe TRBD1 (5 bases). This CDR3 has 14 residues. The germline CDR1 and CDR2 sequences are MNHEY and SMNVEV (reference sequence). Trimming shortened V by 2 bases and J by 5 bases, and 10 bases separated the two germline ends.

This clonotype was picked up a small number of times. The genes are TRBV5-1 and TRBJ1-5, with no clear D. Germline V CDR1 and CDR2: SGHRS, YFSETQ. The ends were cut back, 4 bases at V and 7 bases at J, with 15 bases in the middle. The CDR3 totals 14 residues. As DNA, the CDR3 is TGCGCCAGCAGCCCAAGGTCGTTCAGGCAGCCCCAGCATTTT. Amino acids: CASSPRSFRQPQHF.

This clonotype was seen more than once but under ten times. V and J are TRBV10-3 and TRBJ1-5; maybe TRBD1 (5 bases). The germline V gene has CDR1 ENHRY and CDR2 SYGVKD. The CDR3 runs to 18 residues. V lost 11 bases, J lost 4 bases, and 30 bases lay in between. The chain's CDR3 is CAVGGSISGEEKNQPQHF. Here the CDR3 DNA reads TGTGCCGTTGGGGGATCCATTTCGGGCGAAGAAAAAAATCAGCCCCAGCATTTT.

V is TRBV11-2 and J is TRBJ2-5; maybe TRBD1 (7 bases). Trimming cost V 1 base and J 4 bases, with 13 bases left between them. This CDR3 spans 15 amino acids. Germline V gene sequence: CDR1 SGHAT, CDR2 FQNNGV. The CDR3 loop reads CASSLGDRDSETQYF. CDR3 in DNA: TGTGCCAGCAGCTTAGGCGACAGGGACTCAGAGACCCAGTACTTC.

This clonotype has only a few counts. This rearrangement joins TRBV7-9 to TRBJ1-2, with D uncertain. Germline V gene sequence: CDR1 SEHNR, CDR2 FQNEAQ (reference sequence). V gave up 2 bases and J gave up 6 bases, with 13 bases separating them. The CDR3 length is 14 residues. CDR3 in amino acids: CASSLHSSTNGYTF. The CDR3 bases are TGTGCCAGCAGCTTACACTCGAGTACCAATGGCTACACCTTC. The full variable domain, rest sourced from reference TRBV7-9 and TRBJ1-2, is DTGVSQNPRHKITKRGQNVTFRCDPISEHNRLYWYRQTLGQGPEFLTYFQNEAQLEKSRLLSDRFSAERPKGSFSTLEIQRTEQGDSAMYLCASSLHSSTNGYTFGSGTRLTVV.

The genes are TRBV30 and TRBJ1-2; the D is unclear. The ends were cut back, 3 bases at V and 3 bases at J, with 11 bases in the middle. This CDR3 is built from 13 residues. Germline-derived CDR1 and CDR2 are GTSNPN and SVGIG (reference sequence). CDR3 DNA: TGTGCCTGGAGCCCCGACGGGGACTATGGCTACACCTTC. This encodes CAWSPDGDYGYTF.

This clonotype was seen at least ten times. The chain has TRBV7-9 and TRBJ2-1; D not resolved. Germline assignment: CDR1 SEHNR and CDR2 FQNEAQ (reference sequence). V was pared by 0 bases and J by 2 bases, with 11 bases between. The CDR3 is 16 residues long. CDR3 region: CASSLAERLAYNEQFF. CDR3 DNA: TGTGCCAGCAGCTTAGCTGAGAGACTTGCCTACAATGAGCAGTTCTTC.

The chain carries TRBV5-5 and TRBJ2-7; D may be TRBD1 or TRBD2 (6 bases each). Germline assignment: CDR1 SGHKS and CDR2 YYEKEE (reference sequence). Trimming cost V 0 bases and J 0 bases, with 16 bases left between them. This CDR3 contains 17 residues. The CDR3 is CASSLAYMRGDSYEQYF. For the CDR3, the DNA is TGTGCCAGCAGCTTGGCTTACATGAGGGGGGACTCCTACGAGCAGTACTTC.

The chain has TRBV6-1 and TRBJ2-7; D tentatively fits TRBD1 or TRBD2 (6 bases each). The CDR3 is 14 residues long. From germline, CDR1 is MNHNS and CDR2 SASEGT. Trimming cost V 7 bases and J 2 bases, with 15 bases left between them. CDR3: CASIGGLNPYEQYF. The DNA of the CDR3 is TGTGCCAGCATCGGGGGCCTGAACCCCTACGAGCAGTACTTC.

This clonotype was detected ten times or more. An end of the junction does not agree with germline; a read error may underlie this. The rearrangement links TRBV12-3 or TRBV12-4 to TRBJ2-5; D unclear. There are 13 residues in the CDR3. As DNA, the CDR3 is TGCGCCAGCAGACGGACGGTCCAAGAGACCCAGTACTTC. Translating it yields CASRRTVQETQYF.

This clonotype was detected a few times. This rearrangement joins TRBV4-1 to TRBJ1-1; D is perhaps TRBD1 (6 bases). Germline V gene data show CDR1 as MGHRA and CDR2 as YSYEKL. This CDR3 is 14 amino acids long. The V and J ends lost 4 bases and 3 bases respectively, with 12 bases between them. The CDR3 nucleotides are TGCGCCAGCAGCCGAGTTAGGGGGGACACTGAAGCTTTCTTT. It encodes CASSRVRGDTEAFF.

In this sample, this clonotype turned up a few times. This chain connects TRBV5-1 to TRBJ1-2; D is perhaps TRBD1 (6 bases). The CDR3 totals 14 residues. V lost 0 bases, J lost 9 bases, and 15 bases lay in between. CDR1 is SGHRS and CDR2 is YFSETQ in the germline V gene. CDR3 bases: TGCGCCAGCAGCTTGGAAGCAGGGGCAGCGCGCTACACCTTC. This codes for CASSLEAGAARYTF.

V usage is TRBV1 and J usage is TRBJ1-2; the table's D call, TRBD1, was not checked against the DNA. TRBV1 constitutes a pseudogene. This CDR3 region has 16 residues. The CDR3 sequence is CTSSQPGSDRNYGYTF. In nucleotides, the CDR3 is TGCACCAGCAGCCAGCCCGGATCCGACCGAAACTATGGCTACACCTTC.

This clonotype was counted only a few times. The genes are TRBV7-9 and TRBJ2-3; D possibly corresponds to TRBD2 (6 bases). CDR3 length: 15 residues. The V and J ends lost 2 bases and 2 bases respectively, with 11 bases between them. The germline gives CDR1 SEHNR, CDR2 FQNEAQ (reference sequence). The DNA of the CDR3 is TGTGCCAGCAGCTTATTCGGGACTCACACAGATACGCAGTATTTT. As protein: CASSLFGTHTDTQYF.

This clonotype has only a few counts. The chain combines TRBV10-3 with TRBJ2-7; 9 bases align to TRBD1. Looked up from germline, CDR1 is ENHRY and CDR2 is SYGVKD. The CDR3 has 13 amino acids. Germline trimming cut 6 bases from V and 3 bases from J; bases unmatched to any gene: 3. DNA for the CDR3: TGTGCCATCAGCCCGGACAGGGGCTACGAGCAGTACTTC. Translated, it gives CAISPDRGYEQYF.

V gene TRBV10-2 combines with J gene TRBJ1-2; tentative D call: TRBD1 (6 bases). This CDR3 contains 16 residues. Germline lookup yields CDR1 WSHSY and CDR2 SAAADI. V lost 6 bases and J 0 bases, leaving 17 bases between the germline ends. The CDR3 loop reads CASRQQGGTTNYGYTF. For the CDR3, the DNA is TGCGCCAGCAGACAACAGGGAGGGACTACTAACTATGGCTACACCTTC.

The CDR3, as DNA: TGTGCCAGCAGCTTAGCAGGGGAAGGAGCTTTCTTT. Its protein product is CASSLAGEGAFF. The chain recombines TRBV7-9 with TRBJ1-1, with a possible D match to TRBD1 (5 bases). The germline V and J ends were trimmed by 0 bases and 10 bases, with 9 bases remaining between them. Germline V gene sequence: CDR1 SEHNR, CDR2 FQNEAQ (reference sequence). The CDR3 runs to 12 residues.

In this sample, this clonotype turned up many times. The chain couples TRBV29-1 to TRBJ2-1; possible D gene TRBD2, 5 bases. The CDR3 is 12 amino acids. The germline V gene has CDR1 SQVTM and CDR2 ANQGSEA. V was clipped by 7 bases and J by 6 bases, with 13 bases between them. CDR3 residues: CSAEPGFNEQFF. The CDR3 region has the DNA TGCAGCGCCGAGCCGGGATTCAATGAGCAGTTCTTC.

This chain connects TRBV29-1 to TRBJ2-3; 8 nucleotides match TRBD2. This CDR3 spans 14 amino acids. V was pared by 5 bases and J by 6 bases, with 10 bases of the junction left unmatched. Germline CDR1 reads SQVTM; CDR2 reads ANQGSEA. The CDR3 nucleotides read TGCAGCGTTACGGCGGGAGGACTAGGCGATACGCAGTATTTT. This gives the protein CSVTAGGLGDTQYF.

This clonotype was seen ten or more times. The chain employs TRBV7-6 and TRBJ2-7; tentatively, D is TRBD1 or TRBD2 (5 bases each). The germline gives CDR1 SGHVS, CDR2 FNYEAQ. Trimming removed 3 bases from V and 4 bases from J, with 13 bases in between. The CDR3 is 14 amino acids. CDR3 residues: CASSFIGTSYEQYF. The CDR3 DNA sequence: TGTGCCAGCAGCTTCATAGGGACCTCGTACGAGCAGTACTTC.

This clonotype was counted a few times. The J gene is TRBJ2-3, the V gene TRBV20-1, with TRBD2 matching 10 bases. The V and J ends lost 3 bases and 2 bases, in that order; junction bases with no gene match: 5. CDR1 and CDR2 from the germline V gene are DFQATT and SNEGSKA (reference sequence). The CDR3 loop spans 15 amino acids. The CDR3 sequence is CSASRLAGVTDTQYF. In nucleotides, the CDR3 is TGCAGTGCTAGTCGGCTAGCGGGAGTCACAGATACGCAGTATTTT.